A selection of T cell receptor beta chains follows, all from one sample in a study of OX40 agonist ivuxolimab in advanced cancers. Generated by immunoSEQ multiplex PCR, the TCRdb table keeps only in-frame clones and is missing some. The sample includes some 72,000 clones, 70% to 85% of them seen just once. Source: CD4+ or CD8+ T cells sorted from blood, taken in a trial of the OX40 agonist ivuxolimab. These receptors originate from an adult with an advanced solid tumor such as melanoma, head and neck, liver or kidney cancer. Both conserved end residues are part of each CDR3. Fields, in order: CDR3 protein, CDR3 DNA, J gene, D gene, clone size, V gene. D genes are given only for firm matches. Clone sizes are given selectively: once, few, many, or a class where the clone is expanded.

cdr3_aa: CASSVDRGRNYGYTF; cdr3_nt: TGTGCCAGCAGCGTTGACAGGGGGCGAAACTATGGCTACACCTTC; j_call: TRBJ1-2; d_call: TRBD1; clone_size: -; v_call: TRBV7-2
cdr3_aa: CASSLAYSRGQAGYTF; cdr3_nt: TGTGCCAGCAGCTTAGCGTACAGCAGGGGGCAGGCTGGCTACACCTTC; j_call: TRBJ1-2; d_call: TRBD1; clone_size: -; v_call: TRBV7-2
cdr3_aa: CASSEQIDYGYTF; cdr3_nt: TGCGCCAGCAGCGAACAGATCGACTATGGCTACACCTTC; j_call: TRBJ1-2; d_call: -; clone_size: -; v_call: TRBV5-1
cdr3_aa: CAWSVGITPLHF; cdr3_nt: TGTGCCTGGAGTGTAGGGATTACACCCCTCCACTTT; j_call: TRBJ1-6; d_call: -; clone_size: -; v_call: TRBV30
cdr3_aa: CAWAWVTGNYGYTF; cdr3_nt: TGTGCCTGGGCTTGGGTGACAGGGAACTATGGCTACACCTTC; j_call: TRBJ1-2; d_call: TRBD1; clone_size: -; v_call: TRBV30
cdr3_aa: CASSKNSPLHF; cdr3_nt: TGTGCCAGCAGCAAAAATTCACCCCTCCACTTT; j_call: TRBJ1-6; d_call: -; clone_size: -; v_call: TRBV21-1
cdr3_aa: CASSLHGEKLFF; cdr3_nt: TGTGCCAGCAGCCTCCATGGAGAAAAACTGTTTTTT; j_call: TRBJ1-4; d_call: -; clone_size: -; v_call: TRBV11-2
cdr3_aa: CASSLQGGAETQYF; cdr3_nt: TGTGCCAGCAGCTTGCAGGGCGGGGCAGAGACCCAGTACTTC; j_call: TRBJ2-5; d_call: -; clone_size: -; v_call: TRBV7-2
cdr3_aa: CASSARQGHNEKLFF; cdr3_nt: TGTGCCAGCAGCGCACGACAGGGACATAATGAAAAACTGTTTTTT; j_call: TRBJ1-4; d_call: TRBD1; clone_size: once; v_call: TRBV7-9
cdr3_aa: CASNRGNAYQPQHF; cdr3_nt: TGTGCCAGTAACAGGGGAAATGCCTATCAGCCCCAGCATTTT; j_call: TRBJ1-5; d_call: TRBD1; clone_size: -; v_call: TRBV19
cdr3_aa: CASRRTGEETQYF; cdr3_nt: TGTGCCAGCAGACGGACGGGAGAAGAGACCCAGTACTTC; j_call: TRBJ2-5; d_call: -; clone_size: -; v_call: TRBV6-6
cdr3_aa: CASRETGAYEQYF; cdr3_nt: TGCGCCAGCAGGGAGACAGGGGCCTACGAGCAGTACTTC; j_call: TRBJ2-7; d_call: TRBD1; clone_size: -; v_call: TRBV5-1
cdr3_aa: CASSPPGTYNYGYTF; cdr3_nt: TGTGCCAGCAGTCCCCCCGGGACATACAACTATGGCTACACCTTC; j_call: TRBJ1-2; d_call: -; clone_size: -; v_call: TRBV28
cdr3_aa: CASSADRHQPQHF; cdr3_nt: TGTGCCAGCAGTGCGGACAGACATCAGCCCCAGCATTTT; j_call: TRBJ1-5; d_call: -; clone_size: -; v_call: TRBV6-5
cdr3_aa: CAWANQGLQETQYF; cdr3_nt: TGTGCCTGGGCAAACCAGGGGCTCCAAGAGACCCAGTACTTC; j_call: TRBJ2-5; d_call: -; clone_size: -; v_call: TRBV30
cdr3_aa: CAISESTGELEQFF; cdr3_nt: TGTGCCATCAGTGAGTCGACAGGGGAGCTTGAGCAGTTCTTC; j_call: TRBJ2-1; d_call: TRBD1; clone_size: once; v_call: TRBV10-3
cdr3_aa: CASSLGQGHTDTQYF; cdr3_nt: TGTGCCAGCAGCTTAGGACAGGGACACACAGATACGCAGTATTTT; j_call: TRBJ2-3; d_call: TRBD1; clone_size: -; v_call: TRBV7-7
cdr3_aa: CASSEQGWTEAFF; cdr3_nt: TGTGCCAGCAGCGAGCAGGGATGGACTGAAGCTTTCTTT; j_call: TRBJ1-1; d_call: -; clone_size: -; v_call: TRBV9
cdr3_aa: CASSSHQDRGAQHF; cdr3_nt: TGTGCCAGCAGTTCCCACCAGGACAGGGGGGCCCAGCATTTT; j_call: TRBJ1-5; d_call: TRBD1; clone_size: -; v_call: TRBV6-6
cdr3_aa: CASSPNRGVHWANVLTF; cdr3_nt: TGTGCCAGCTCACCGAACAGGGGAGTGCACTGGGCCAACGTCCTGACTTTC; j_call: TRBJ2-6; d_call: TRBD1; clone_size: -; v_call: TRBV18
cdr3_aa: CASSHRDGLYEQYF; cdr3_nt: TGTGCCAGCAGCCACCGGGACGGGCTCTACGAGCAGTACTTC; j_call: TRBJ2-7; d_call: -; clone_size: -; v_call: TRBV5-5
cdr3_aa: CASSVGYNSPLHF; cdr3_nt: TGTGCCAGTAGCGTAGGGTATAATTCACCCCTCCACTTT; j_call: TRBJ1-6; d_call: -; clone_size: -; v_call: TRBV9
cdr3_aa: CASIPMVGQETQYF; cdr3_nt: TGTGCCAGCATCCCTATGGTCGGCCAAGAGACCCAGTACTTC; j_call: TRBJ2-5; d_call: -; clone_size: -; v_call: TRBV7-8
cdr3_aa: CASSLSRAYEQYF; cdr3_nt: TGTGCCAGCAGTTTATCTCGGGCCTACGAGCAGTACTTC; j_call: TRBJ2-7; d_call: -; clone_size: -; v_call: TRBV27
cdr3_aa: CASSYSVSGKAFF; cdr3_nt: TGTGCCAGCAGTTACTCTGTTTCAGGTAAAGCTTTCTTT; j_call: TRBJ1-1; d_call: -; clone_size: once; v_call: TRBV6-5
cdr3_aa: CATGRPLPNEQFF; cdr3_nt: TGTGCCACGGGACGGCCGTTGCCCAATGAGCAGTTCTTC; j_call: TRBJ2-1; d_call: -; clone_size: -; v_call: TRBV28
cdr3_aa: CASSLVGYEQYF; cdr3_nt: TGTGCCAGCAGCTTGGTCGGCTACGAGCAGTACTTC; j_call: TRBJ2-7; d_call: -; clone_size: -; v_call: TRBV5-5
cdr3_aa: CASSFRLAGVETQYF; cdr3_nt: TGTGCCAGCAGCTTCCGACTGGCGGGAGTGGAGACCCAGTACTTC; j_call: TRBJ2-5; d_call: TRBD2; clone_size: -; v_call: TRBV5-4
cdr3_aa: CASSLGAGANQETQYF; cdr3_nt: TGTGCCAGCAGCTTAGGGGCAGGGGCCAATCAAGAGACCCAGTACTTC; j_call: TRBJ2-5; d_call: -; clone_size: -; v_call: TRBV7-9
cdr3_aa: CASRLGLTNQPQHF; cdr3_nt: TGTGCCAGCAGGCTGGGACTGACCAATCAGCCCCAGCATTTT; j_call: TRBJ1-5; d_call: -; clone_size: -; v_call: TRBV2
cdr3_aa: CASSLSSGQLNQPQHF; cdr3_nt: -; j_call: TRBJ1-5; d_call: -; clone_size: -; v_call: TRBV28
cdr3_aa: CASSERTGRNSPLHF; cdr3_nt: TGTGCCAGCAGTGAGAGGACAGGGAGGAATTCACCCCTCCACTTT; j_call: TRBJ1-6; d_call: TRBD1; clone_size: -; v_call: TRBV2
cdr3_aa: CASSPWTGTVYQPQHF; cdr3_nt: TGTGCCAGCAGCCCCTGGACAGGGACCGTTTATCAGCCCCAGCATTTT; j_call: TRBJ1-5; d_call: TRBD1; clone_size: -; v_call: TRBV7-3
cdr3_aa: CASSLYRANNEQFF; cdr3_nt: TGCGCCAGCAGCTTGTACAGAGCCAACAATGAGCAGTTCTTC; j_call: TRBJ2-1; d_call: -; clone_size: -; v_call: TRBV5-1
cdr3_aa: CASILTRRINEQFF; cdr3_nt: TGTGCCAGCATCCTGACTAGGAGGATTAATGAGCAGTTCTTC; j_call: TRBJ2-1; d_call: -; clone_size: few; v_call: TRBV7-6
cdr3_aa: CAWSARTTTNEKLFF; cdr3_nt: TGTGCCTGGAGTGCCCGGACAACAACTAATGAAAAACTGTTTTTT; j_call: TRBJ1-4; d_call: -; clone_size: -; v_call: TRBV30
cdr3_aa: CASSLVGEGYEKLFF; cdr3_nt: TGCGCCAGCAGCTTGGTTGGGGAAGGGTATGAAAAACTGTTTTTT; j_call: TRBJ1-4; d_call: -; clone_size: -; v_call: TRBV5-1
cdr3_aa: CASSFGTGRIHGYTF; cdr3_nt: TGTGCCAGCAGCTTCGGGACAGGGAGAATCCATGGCTACACCTTC; j_call: TRBJ1-2; d_call: TRBD1; clone_size: -; v_call: TRBV5-6
cdr3_aa: CASSQSDRGYTEAFF; cdr3_nt: TGTGCCAGCAGCCAATCGGACAGGGGGTACACTGAAGCTTTCTTT; j_call: TRBJ1-1; d_call: TRBD1; clone_size: once; v_call: TRBV4-2
cdr3_aa: CASSVGGGGQEQFF; cdr3_nt: TGTGCCAGCAGCGTAGGAGGGGGCGGACAAGAGCAGTTCTTC; j_call: TRBJ2-1; d_call: TRBD1; clone_size: -; v_call: TRBV9
cdr3_aa: CASSLGNSGANVLTF; cdr3_nt: TGCGCCAGCAGCTTGGGCAACTCTGGGGCCAACGTCCTGACTTTC; j_call: TRBJ2-6; d_call: -; clone_size: -; v_call: TRBV5-1
cdr3_aa: CSVSGAMSGNTIYF; cdr3_nt: TGCAGCGTTTCGGGGGCTATGTCTGGAAACACCATATATTTT; j_call: TRBJ1-3; d_call: -; clone_size: -; v_call: TRBV29-1
cdr3_aa: CASSAPEGYFFKSSYNEQFF; cdr3_nt: TGTGCCAGCAGCGCCCCCGAAGGGTACTTCTTTAAGAGCTCCTACAATGAGCAGTTCTTC; j_call: TRBJ2-1; d_call: -; clone_size: -; v_call: TRBV9
cdr3_aa: CASRLTGKQPQHF; cdr3_nt: TGTGCCAGCAGGCTAACAGGAAAGCAGCCCCAGCATTTT; j_call: TRBJ1-5; d_call: -; clone_size: -; v_call: TRBV6-1
cdr3_aa: CASSLGDYGYTF; cdr3_nt: TGCGCCAGCAGCTTGGGAGACTATGGCTACACCTTC; j_call: TRBJ1-2; d_call: -; clone_size: -; v_call: TRBV5-1
cdr3_aa: CASKQNRENTEAFF; cdr3_nt: TGTGCCAGCAAACAAAACAGGGAGAACACTGAAGCTTTCTTT; j_call: TRBJ1-1; d_call: -; clone_size: -; v_call: TRBV6-4
cdr3_aa: CASRTRAGYSPLHF; cdr3_nt: TGTGCCAGCAGGACTCGAGCGGGATATTCACCCCTCCACTTT; j_call: TRBJ1-6; d_call: -; clone_size: -; v_call: TRBV6-1
cdr3_aa: CASSATGSNYGYTF; cdr3_nt: TGTGCCAGCAGCGCGACAGGGTCCAACTATGGCTACACCTTC; j_call: TRBJ1-2; d_call: TRBD1; clone_size: -; v_call: TRBV9
cdr3_aa: CASSQISGLLSGNTIYF; cdr3_nt: TGTGCCAGCAGCCAAATCTCCGGGCTACTCTCTGGAAACACCATATATTTT; j_call: TRBJ1-3; d_call: -; clone_size: -; v_call: TRBV4-2
cdr3_aa: CASSPLMGNEQFF; cdr3_nt: TGTGCCAGCTCACCCCTTATGGGGAATGAGCAGTTCTTC; j_call: TRBJ2-1; d_call: -; clone_size: -; v_call: TRBV18